Presented here are 31 T cell receptor beta chains from one specimen sequenced in a study of T cells in Graves' hyperthyroidism and ophthalmopathy. The TCR beta CDR3 regions underwent amplification using RNA transcripts as the source. Initially, a first-round RT-PCR of the TCR CDR3 employed the HTBI primer set. MiXCR, run by TCRdb on the multiplex PCR reads, gives a single entry per CDR3 protein. The table has about 640,000 distinct CDR3 sequences, less than 25% seen once; the top ten hold around a third. The sequencing sample was made of blood. The receptor source for this set is a man aged 25-45 years with Graves' ophthalmopathy.

This clonotype was seen ten or more times. This chain connects TRBV30 to TRBJ2-1, with TRBD2 identical over 13 bases. The CDR3 covers 15 residues. V shed 2 bases and J 10 bases; nucleotides not matched to a gene: 8. Germline CDR1 GTSNPN, CDR2 SVGIG (reference sequence). The CDR3, as DNA: TGTGCCTGGAGTTCCAAGGGACTAGCGGGGACCGAGCAGTTCTTC. Residues: CAWSSKGLAGTEQFF.

The chain uses TRBV24-1 and TRBJ2-5; D is possibly TRBD1 (6 bases). V was shortened by 3 bases and J by 5 bases, with 12 bases between the two germline ends. The CDR3 length is 14 residues. Looked up from germline, CDR1 is KGHDR and CDR2 is SFDVKD. DNA of the CDR3: TGTGCCACCAGTGATGCAGGGGCGGTGGAGACCCAGTACTTC. Protein: CATSDAGAVETQYF.

The chain carries TRBV6-1 and TRBJ2-7; D remains ambiguous. Trimming removed 7 bases from V and 4 bases from J, with 14 bases in between. Germline V CDR1 and CDR2: MNHNS, SASEGT. This CDR3 comprises 13 residues. The CDR3 nucleotides are TGTGCCAGCAAATCCCCTGTGACTTACGAGCAGTACTTC. As protein: CASKSPVTYEQYF.

The chain recombines TRBV15 with TRBJ2-5; D unclear. CDR1 and CDR2 (germline): LNHNV, YYDKDF (reference sequence). CDR3 length equals 15 residues. With 4 bases removed from V and 7 bases from J, the gap between germline ends came to 19 bases. Written as DNA, the CDR3 is TGTGCCACCAGCAAACTCACTGGGGATCTCGGGACCCAGTACTTC. Residues: CATSKLTGDLGTQYF.

This clonotype was recorded a few times. The V call is TRBV12-3 or TRBV12-4, the J call TRBJ2-1, with D unresolved. CDR3 length: 14 residues. Trimming took off 3 bases at V and 10 bases at J, with 16 bases between the two ends. The CDR3, as DNA: TGTGCCAGCAGTTTCTTGGGCTCCGGCAGGGAGCAGTTCTTC. It is translated as CASSFLGSGREQFF.

This clonotype was seen only a few times. The chain combines TRBV20-1 with TRBJ1-2; D gene uncertain. There are 11 residues in the CDR3. V lost 6 bases, J lost 1 base, and 6 bases lay in between. CDR1 DFQATT and CDR2 SNEGSKA come from the germline V gene (reference sequence). CDR3 region: CSAQDNYGYTF. The CDR3 DNA reads as TGCAGTGCGCAGGATAACTATGGCTACACCTTC.

The table lists this clonotype with a few counts. This chain joins TRBV29-1 and TRBJ1-2, with TRBD1 matching 12 bases. This CDR3 has 17 residues. Germline V gene sequence: CDR1 SQVTM, CDR2 ANQGSEA. The V segment lost 3 bases and the J segment 5 bases; nucleotides outside the gene matches: 13. DNA for the CDR3: TGCAGCGTTGACGAGGAACCGGGACAGGGGGCATGGTATGGCTACACCTTC. It translates to CSVDEEPGQGAWYGYTF. The variable domain in full, with the rest retrieved from reference TRBV29-1 and TRBJ1-2, is SAVISQKPSRDICQRGTSLTIQCQVDSQVTMMFWYRQQPGQSLTLIATANQGSEATYESGFVIDKFPISRPNLTFSTLTVSNMSPEDSSIYLCSVDEEPGQGAWYGYTFGSGTRLTVV.

The chain uses TRBV30 and TRBJ1-2; D possibly corresponds to TRBD1 (6 bases). The germline V gene has CDR1 GTSNPN and CDR2 SVGIG (reference sequence). This CDR3 has 12 residues. V was clipped by 4 bases and J by 2 bases, with 8 bases between them. CDR3 nucleotide sequence: TGTGCCTGGAACAGGGCGAACTATGGCTACACCTTC. Residues: CAWNRANYGYTF.

The chain links TRBV12-3 or TRBV12-4 to TRBJ2-7, with a possible D match to TRBD1 (5 bases). This CDR3 spans 14 amino acids. Deletions cut 1 base from V and 3 bases from J, with 10 bases between. The CDR3 DNA sequence: TGTGCCAGCAGTTTAGAGGGAAGGGGCTACGAGCAGTACTTC. This encodes CASSLEGRGYEQYF.

There are a few counts of this clonotype. One base away lies a much larger clone, so this may be a sequencing read error. The V and J genes are TRBV20-1 and TRBJ2-7, with D perhaps TRBD1 or TRBD2 (5 bases each). This CDR3 has 15 amino acids. The germline V gene encodes CDR1 DFQATT and CDR2 SNEGSKA (reference sequence). This chain's CDR3 is CSTRFAGSDGYEQYF. The CDR3 DNA follows: TGCAGTACTAGGTTCGCAGGGAGCGACGGTTACGAGCAGTACTTC.

J is TRBJ2-7 and V is TRBV4-1, with TRBD1 matching 7 bases. Germline CDR1 and CDR2: MGHRA and YSYEKL. J lost 2 bases, V lost 3 bases, and 4 bases had no gene match. The CDR3 totals 14 residues. CDR3 amino acids: CASSHSGGTYEQYF. The CDR3 DNA is TGCGCCAGCAGCCATTCAGGGGGAACCTACGAGCAGTACTTC.

This clonotype was detected many times. V usage is TRBV28 and J usage is TRBJ1-2, with D perhaps matching TRBD1 (5 bases). Per germline, CDR1 MDHEN and CDR2 SYDVKM. V was shortened by 4 bases and J by 0 bases, with 9 bases between the two germline ends. The CDR3 is 14 amino acids. The CDR3 spells CASSSGQANYGYTF. Here the CDR3 DNA reads TGTGCCAGCAGTTCAGGACAAGCTAACTATGGCTACACCTTC.

In this sample, this clonotype turned up many times. V gene TRBV28 combines with J gene TRBJ1-5; 7 nucleotides agree with TRBD1. The length of the CDR3 is 15 residues. CDR1 is MDHEN and CDR2 is SYDVKM in the germline V gene. V lost 6 bases and J lost 0; bases outside the gene matches: 5. The CDR3 DNA reads as TGTGCCAGCAGCCGTGGGACAGATAGCAATCAGCCCCAGCATTTT. Translating gives CASSRGTDSNQPQHF.

At least ten counts were recorded for this clonotype. The chain has TRBV11-2 and TRBJ2-1, with TRBD2 identical over 11 bases. V gave up 0 bases and J gave up 4 bases; unmatched junction bases: 8. Germline V CDR1 and CDR2: SGHAT, FQNNGV. The CDR3 is 18 residues long. In DNA form, the CDR3 reads TGTGCCAGCAGCTTAGATCGGCGTAGCGGGAGGGAATACAATGAGCAGTTCTTC. It is translated as CASSLDRRSGREYNEQFF.

This clonotype has just a few counts. This sequence joins TRBV28 and TRBJ2-1; perhaps TRBD1 as D (5 bases). The CDR3 consists of 18 residues. Trimming cost V 3 bases and J 0 bases, with 18 bases left between them. From germline, CDR1 is MDHEN and CDR2 SYDVKM. The CDR3 DNA reads as TGTGCCAGCAGTTTCGCCGGTGACAGTTCCCCCTCCTACAATGAGCAGTTCTTC. Protein sequence: CASSFAGDSSPSYNEQFF.

The rearrangement uses TRBV7-8 and TRBJ2-3; 9 positions match TRBD2. The CDR3 is 17 amino acids. The V gene end was trimmed by 5 bases and the J gene end by 4 bases; junction bases not matched to a gene: 13. CDR1 and CDR2 from the germline V gene are SGHVS and FQNEAQ. CDR3 nucleotides: TGTGCCAGCAGCCCGCTTCGTTTAGCGGGAGCCTCAGATACGCAGTATTTT. This encodes CASSPLRLAGASDTQYF.

This clonotype was found many times. This chain connects TRBV5-8 to TRBJ2-7; TRBD2 matches at 8 bases. This CDR3 comprises 14 residues. With 6 bases clipped from V and 4 bases from J, the junction kept 9 bases outside the gene matches. Germline V CDR1 and CDR2: SGHTS, YDEGEE. CDR3 bases: TGTGCCAGCACCCCAGGACTAGCCGGGTACGAGCAGTACTTC. Translating gives CASTPGLAGYEQYF.

This clonotype was picked up a small number of times. Since a much larger clone is just one base distant, this may be a read error. CDR3 region: CASRSGGATGELFF. CDR3 sequence (DNA): TGTGCCAGCAGAAGCGGGGGGGCCACCGGGGAGCTGTTTTTT. The chain has TRBV11-2 and TRBJ2-2, with 10 bases matching TRBD2. The junction had 2 bases not matched to a gene; V was cut back by 6 bases and J by 4 bases. The CDR3 totals 14 residues. Germline values: CDR1 SGHAT, CDR2 FQNNGV.

Only a few counts were recorded for this clonotype. The chain uses TRBV29-1 and TRBJ2-3, with no clear D. This CDR3 comprises 11 residues. V was trimmed by 4 bases and J by 4 bases, leaving 6 bases between them. CDR1 is SQVTM and CDR2 is ANQGSEA in the germline V gene. The CDR3 nucleotides read TGCAGCGTTGCGGACCCAGATACGCAGTATTTT. The encoded protein is CSVADPDTQYF.

This clonotype occurred a few times. The CDR3 DNA is TGTGCCAGCAGCGATAACCCGGGACAGGGTTACACCGGGGAGCTGTTTTTT. Translating gives CASSDNPGQGYTGELFF. V is TRBV9 and J is TRBJ2-2; 9 bases map to TRBD1. The CDR3 has 17 residues. In germline, CDR1 is SGDLS, CDR2 YYNGEE. The J segment lost 3 bases and the V segment lost 3 bases, leaving 9 bases of the junction unmatched.

This clonotype was counted at least ten times. The V and J genes are TRBV11-2 and TRBJ2-7; 9 bases fit TRBD2. J gave up 4 bases and V 1 base, and 8 bases lay outside the gene matches. The germline gives CDR1 SGHAT, CDR2 FQNNGV. This CDR3 spans 16 amino acids. CDR3 sequence: CASSLGVREGGYEQYF. DNA of the CDR3: TGTGCCAGCAGCTTAGGTGTGCGGGAGGGCGGTTACGAGCAGTACTTC.

The chain links TRBV11-2 to TRBJ1-4, with D unresolved. V was clipped by 5 bases and J by 5 bases, with 21 bases between them. The CDR3 extends over 17 amino acids. The V gene's germline CDR1 is SGHAT and CDR2 FQNNGV. The CDR3 region is CASSHPLAQPENEKLFF. In DNA, the CDR3 is TGTGCCAGCAGCCACCCCCTCGCGCAACCGGAAAATGAAAAACTGTTTTTT.

This clonotype was found a few times. The chain combines TRBV18 with TRBJ2-4; D call uncertain. The CDR3 is made up of 16 amino acids. The germline gives CDR1 KGHSH, CDR2 LQKENI. Trimming cost V 5 bases and J 0 bases, with 14 bases left between them. The CDR3 protein is CASSSIQDRAKNIQYF. The CDR3, as DNA: TGTGCCAGCTCATCGATCCAGGACCGAGCCAAAAACATTCAGTACTTC. The variable domain in full, completed from reference TRBV18 and TRBJ2-4, reads NAGVMQNPRHLVRRRGQEARLRCSPMKGHSHVYWYRQLPEEGLKFMVYLQKENIIDESGMPKERFSAEFPKEGPSILRIQQVVRGDSAAYFCASSSIQDRAKNIQYFGAGTRLSVL.

The table lists this clonotype with a few counts. The chain recombines TRBV5-1 with TRBJ2-5; the D is unclear. The germline V gene encodes CDR1 SGHRS and CDR2 YFSETQ. Trimming cost V 1 base and J 4 bases, with 17 bases left between them. The CDR3 runs to 16 residues. The CDR3 loop is CASSLSPRSPGETQYF. The CDR3 nucleotides read TGCGCCAGCAGCTTGTCCCCGCGGTCCCCGGGAGAGACCCAGTACTTC. Full variable domain (rest looked up from reference TRBV5-1 and TRBJ2-5): KAGVTQTPRYLIKTRGQQVTLSCSPISGHRSVSWYQQTPGQGLQFLFEYFSETQRNKGNFPGRFSGRQFSNSRSEMNVSTLELGDSALYLCASSLSPRSPGETQYFGPGTRLLVL.

The genes are TRBV7-9 and TRBJ2-6; D is possibly TRBD1 (5 bases). Trimming removed 1 base from V and 4 bases from J, with 11 bases in between. The CDR3 consists of 16 residues. Germline lookup yields CDR1 SEHNR and CDR2 FQNEAQ (reference sequence). CDR3 amino acids: CASSLDQGSGANVLTF. The CDR3 DNA is TGTGCCAGCAGCTTAGATCAGGGTTCAGGGGCCAACGTCCTGACTTTC.

This clonotype has just a few counts. V and J are TRBV5-1 and TRBJ2-2; D may match TRBD1 or TRBD2 (5 bases each). The CDR3 spans 15 residues. V lost 4 bases to trimming and J lost 6 bases, with 16 bases between them. Germline CDR1 reads SGHRS; CDR2 reads YFSETQ. CDR3 nucleotides: TGCGCCAGCAGCCTGCAGACCCCGGGACCCGGGGAGCTGTTTTTT. Its translation is CASSLQTPGPGELFF.

The chain links TRBV9 to TRBJ2-5; D remains ambiguous. V was shortened by 4 bases and J by 4 bases, with 20 bases between the two germline ends. Germline V gene lookup returns CDR1 SGDLS and CDR2 YYNGEE. The CDR3 covers 16 residues. As DNA, the CDR3 is TGTGCCAGCAGCCATGGGGTTAGAGGACGACCAGAGACCCAGTACTTC. It codes for CASSHGVRGRPETQYF. The whole variable domain, remainder taken from reference TRBV9 and TRBJ2-5, is DSGVTQTPKHLITATGQRVTLRCSPRSGDLSVYWYQQSLDQGLQFLIQYYNGEERAKGNILERFSAQQFPDLHSELNLSSLELGDSALYFCASSHGVRGRPETQYFGPGTRLLVL.

This chain links TRBV10-3 with TRBJ2-7; perhaps TRBD1 as D (6 bases). V was shortened by 10 bases and J by 6 bases, with 16 bases between the two germline ends. Germline-derived CDR1 and CDR2 are ENHRY and SYGVKD. The CDR3 has 12 residues. CDR3 in amino acids: CATMVQGAEQYF. The CDR3 nucleotides read TGTGCCACCATGGTACAGGGAGCCGAGCAGTACTTC.

This clonotype has a handful of counts. This chain links TRBV19 with TRBJ2-2; D remains ambiguous. Germline CDR1 and CDR2: LNHDA and SQIVND (reference sequence). There are 14 residues in the CDR3. The ends were cut back, 2 bases at V and 4 bases at J, with 8 bases in the middle. CDR3 region: CASSIKGSTGELFF. The CDR3 DNA reads TGTGCCAGTAGTATAAAAGGGTCCACCGGGGAGCTGTTTTTT.

The chain couples TRBV4-1 to TRBJ2-3; the match to TRBD2 covers 9 bases. The length of the CDR3 is 16 residues. Unmatched junction bases numbered 6, after V lost 0 bases and J lost 5 bases. In germline, CDR1 is MGHRA, CDR2 YSYEKL. CDR3: CASSQDNSGRKDTQYF. CDR3 in DNA: TGCGCCAGCAGCCAAGATAATAGCGGGAGAAAAGATACGCAGTATTTT.

This clonotype was counted between two and nine times. The chain uses TRBV6-1 and TRBJ2-2; D might be TRBD1 (6 bases). V was shortened by 6 bases and J by 5 bases, with 16 bases between the two germline ends. CDR1 is MNHNS and CDR2 is SASEGT in the germline V gene. The CDR3 loop spans 15 amino acids. CDR3 in DNA: TGTGCCAGCAGCCCGCCCGGGACACGGACCGGGGAGCTGTTTTTT. It translates to CASSPPGTRTGELFF.